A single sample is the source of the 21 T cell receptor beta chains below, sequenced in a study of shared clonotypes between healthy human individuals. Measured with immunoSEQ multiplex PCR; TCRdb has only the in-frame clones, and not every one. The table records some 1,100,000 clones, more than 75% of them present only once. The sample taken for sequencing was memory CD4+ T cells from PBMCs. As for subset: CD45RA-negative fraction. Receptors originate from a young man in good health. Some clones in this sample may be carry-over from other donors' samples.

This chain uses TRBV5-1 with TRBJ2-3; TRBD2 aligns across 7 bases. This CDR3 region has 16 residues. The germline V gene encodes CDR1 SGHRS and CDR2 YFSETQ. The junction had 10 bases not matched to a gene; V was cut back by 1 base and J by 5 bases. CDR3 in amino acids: CASSLRGGPRGDTQYF. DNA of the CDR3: TGCGCCAGCAGCTTGAGGGGAGGGCCAAGGGGAGATACGCAGTATTTT. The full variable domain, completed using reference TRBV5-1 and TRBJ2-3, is KAGVTQTPRYLIKTRGQQVTLSCSPISGHRSVSWYQQTPGQGLQFLFEYFSETQRNKGNFPGRFSGRQFSNSRSEMNVSTLELGDSALYLCASSLRGGPRGDTQYFGPGTRLTVL.

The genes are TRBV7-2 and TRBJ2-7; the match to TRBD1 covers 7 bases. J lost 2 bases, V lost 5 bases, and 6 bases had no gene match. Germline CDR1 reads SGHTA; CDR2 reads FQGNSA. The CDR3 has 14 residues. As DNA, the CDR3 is TGTGCCAGCAGCCGAGGGGGCAGGACCTACGAGCAGTACTTC. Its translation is CASSRGGRTYEQYF.

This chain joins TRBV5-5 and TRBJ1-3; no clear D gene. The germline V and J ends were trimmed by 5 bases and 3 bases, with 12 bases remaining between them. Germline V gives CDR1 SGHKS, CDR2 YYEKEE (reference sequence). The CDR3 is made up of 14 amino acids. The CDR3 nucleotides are TGTGCCAGCAGTTGGAGGGATGATGGAAACACCATATATTTT. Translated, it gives CASSWRDDGNTIYF.

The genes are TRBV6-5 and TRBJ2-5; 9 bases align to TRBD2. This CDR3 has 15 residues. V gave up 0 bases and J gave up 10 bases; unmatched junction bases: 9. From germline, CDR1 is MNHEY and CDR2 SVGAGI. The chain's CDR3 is CASSYSGVAGEDQYF. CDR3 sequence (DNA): TGTGCCAGCAGTTACTCGGGAGTAGCGGGAGAGGACCAGTACTTC.

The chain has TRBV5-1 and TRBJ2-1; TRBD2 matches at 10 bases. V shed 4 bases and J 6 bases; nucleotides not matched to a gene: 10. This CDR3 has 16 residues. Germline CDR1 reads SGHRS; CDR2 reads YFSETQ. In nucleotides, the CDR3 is TGCGCCAGCAGCACTTCCGGGACTAGCGTGGGCAATGAGCAGTTCTTC. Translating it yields CASSTSGTSVGNEQFF.

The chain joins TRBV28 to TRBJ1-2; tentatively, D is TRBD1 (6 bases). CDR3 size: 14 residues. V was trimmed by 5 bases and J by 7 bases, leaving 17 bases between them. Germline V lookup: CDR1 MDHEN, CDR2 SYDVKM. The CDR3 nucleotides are TGTGCCAGCAGTATCAACGGGACACCTTTTGGCTACACCTTC. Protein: CASSINGTPFGYTF.

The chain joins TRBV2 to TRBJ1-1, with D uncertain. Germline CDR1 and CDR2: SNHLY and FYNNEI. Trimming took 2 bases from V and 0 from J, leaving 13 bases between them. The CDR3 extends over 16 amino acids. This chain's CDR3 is CASSERVFGMNTEAFF. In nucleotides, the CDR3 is TGTGCCAGCAGTGAAAGGGTCTTTGGGATGAACACTGAAGCTTTCTTT.

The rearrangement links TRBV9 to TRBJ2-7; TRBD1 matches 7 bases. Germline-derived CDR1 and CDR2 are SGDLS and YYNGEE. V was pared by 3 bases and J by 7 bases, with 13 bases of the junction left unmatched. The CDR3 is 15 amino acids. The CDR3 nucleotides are TGTGCCAGCAGCGATACTACCCGGGACAGCTCAGAGCAGTACTTC. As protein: CASSDTTRDSSEQYF.

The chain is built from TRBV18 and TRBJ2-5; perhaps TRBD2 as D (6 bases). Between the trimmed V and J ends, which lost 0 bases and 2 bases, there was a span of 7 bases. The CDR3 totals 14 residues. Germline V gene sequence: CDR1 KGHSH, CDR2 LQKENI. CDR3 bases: TGTGCCAGCTCACCACCGGCGGGACAAGAGACCCAGTACTTC. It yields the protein CASSPPAGQETQYF.

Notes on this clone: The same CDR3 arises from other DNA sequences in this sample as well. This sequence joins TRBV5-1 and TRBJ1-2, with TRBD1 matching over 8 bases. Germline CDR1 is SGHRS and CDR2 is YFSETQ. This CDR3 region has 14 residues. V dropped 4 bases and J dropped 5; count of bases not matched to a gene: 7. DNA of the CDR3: TGCGCCAGCAGCCCCGCAGGGACAGGATATGGCTACACCTTC. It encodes CASSPAGTGYGYTF.

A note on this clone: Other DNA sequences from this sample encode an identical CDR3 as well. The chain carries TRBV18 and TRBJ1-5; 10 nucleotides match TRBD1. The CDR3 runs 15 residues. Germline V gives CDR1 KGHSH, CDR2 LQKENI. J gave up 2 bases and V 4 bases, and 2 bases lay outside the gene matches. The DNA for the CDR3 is TGTGCCAGCTCACTAGGACAGGGGGGCAATCAGCCCCAGCATTTT. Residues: CASSLGQGGNQPQHF.

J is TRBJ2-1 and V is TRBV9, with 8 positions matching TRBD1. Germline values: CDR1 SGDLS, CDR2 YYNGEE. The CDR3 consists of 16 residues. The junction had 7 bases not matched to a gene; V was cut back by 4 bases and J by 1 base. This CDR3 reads CASSITGTGSYNEQFF. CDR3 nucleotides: TGTGCCAGCAGCATCACCGGGACAGGATCCTACAATGAGCAGTTCTTC.

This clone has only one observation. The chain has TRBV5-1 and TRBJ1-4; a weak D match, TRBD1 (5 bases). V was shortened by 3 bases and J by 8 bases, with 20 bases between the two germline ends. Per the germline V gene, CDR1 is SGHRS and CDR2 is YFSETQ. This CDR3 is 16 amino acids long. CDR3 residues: CASSSNPGRGIEKLFF. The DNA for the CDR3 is TGCGCCAGCAGCTCCAATCCGGGACGGGGGATAGAAAAACTGTTTTTT.

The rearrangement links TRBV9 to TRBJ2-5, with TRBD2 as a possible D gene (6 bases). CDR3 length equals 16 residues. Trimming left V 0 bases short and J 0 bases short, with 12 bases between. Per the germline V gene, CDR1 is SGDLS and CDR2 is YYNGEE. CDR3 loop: CASSVGGGSYQETQYF. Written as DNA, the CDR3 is TGTGCCAGCAGCGTAGGTGGAGGGAGCTACCAAGAGACCCAGTACTTC. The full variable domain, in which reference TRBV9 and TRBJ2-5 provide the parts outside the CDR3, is DSGVTQTPKHLITATGQRVTLRCSPRSGDLSVYWYQQSLDQGLQFLIQYYNGEERAKGNILERFSAQQFPDLHSELNLSSLELGDSALYFCASSVGGGSYQETQYFGPGTRLLVL.

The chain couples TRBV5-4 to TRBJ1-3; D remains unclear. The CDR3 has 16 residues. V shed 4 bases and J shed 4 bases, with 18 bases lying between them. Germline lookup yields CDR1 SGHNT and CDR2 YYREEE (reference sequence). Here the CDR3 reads CASSPFGPDSGNTIYF. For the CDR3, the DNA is TGTGCCAGCAGCCCCTTCGGACCGGACTCCGGAAACACCATATATTTT. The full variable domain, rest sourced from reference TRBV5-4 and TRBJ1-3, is ETGVTQSPTHLIKTRGQQVTLRCSSQSGHNTVSWYQQALGQGPQFIFQYYREEENGRGNFPPRFSGLQFPNYSSELNVNALELDDSALYLCASSPFGPDSGNTIYFGEGSWLTVV.

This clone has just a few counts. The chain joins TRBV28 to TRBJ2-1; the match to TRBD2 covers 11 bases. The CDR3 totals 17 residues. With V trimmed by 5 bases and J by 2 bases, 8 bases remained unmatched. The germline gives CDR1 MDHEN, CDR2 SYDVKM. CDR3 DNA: TGTGCCAGCAGTCGGGCGGGACTAGCGGATACCTACAATGAGCAGTTCTTC. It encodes CASSRAGLADTYNEQFF.

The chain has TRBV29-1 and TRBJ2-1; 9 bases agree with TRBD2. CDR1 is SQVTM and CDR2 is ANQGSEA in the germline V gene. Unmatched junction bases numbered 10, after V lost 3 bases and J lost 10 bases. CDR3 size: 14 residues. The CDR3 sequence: CSVETGLARPEQFF. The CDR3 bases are TGCAGCGTTGAGACGGGACTAGCTCGGCCCGAGCAGTTCTTC.

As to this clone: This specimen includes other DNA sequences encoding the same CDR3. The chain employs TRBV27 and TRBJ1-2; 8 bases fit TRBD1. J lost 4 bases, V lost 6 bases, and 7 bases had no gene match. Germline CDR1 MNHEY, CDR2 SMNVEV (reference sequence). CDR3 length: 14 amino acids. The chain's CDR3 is CASRGQGASYGYTF. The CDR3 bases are TGTGCCAGCAGAGGTCAGGGGGCGTCCTATGGCTACACCTTC.

The CDR3 sequence is CASSEGAAGANVLTF. The CDR3 nucleotides are TGTGCCAGCAGTGAGGGGGCGGCTGGGGCCAACGTCCTGACTTTC. The chain employs TRBV6-1 and TRBJ2-6; possible D gene TRBD1, 6 bases. CDR3 length equals 15 residues. Trimming took off 3 bases at V and 2 bases at J, with 8 bases between the two ends. Germline-derived CDR1 and CDR2 are MNHNS and SASEGT.

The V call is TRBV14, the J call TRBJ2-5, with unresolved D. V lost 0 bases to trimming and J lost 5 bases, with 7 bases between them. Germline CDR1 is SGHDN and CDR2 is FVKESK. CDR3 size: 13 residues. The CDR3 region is CASSQDVGETQYF. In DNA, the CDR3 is TGTGCCAGCAGCCAAGATGTTGGGGAGACCCAGTACTTC.

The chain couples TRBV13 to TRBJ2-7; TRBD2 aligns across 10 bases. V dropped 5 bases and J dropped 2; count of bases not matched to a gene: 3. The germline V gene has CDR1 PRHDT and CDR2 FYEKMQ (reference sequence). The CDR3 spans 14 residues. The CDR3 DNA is TGTGCCAGCAGCGGCAGCGGGAGGGCCTACGAGCAGTACTTC. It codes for CASSGSGRAYEQYF.